This record concerns one TCR beta chain sequence. This record comes from a study of blood T cell repertoires in COVID-19. At the level of the study: PBMCs, B-cell-depleted T cells, or T cells were the source of the cDNA or gDNA that made up the material.

This CDR3 spans 14 amino acids. Per the germline V gene, CDR1 is MDHEN and CDR2 is SYDVKM. V dropped 6 bases and J dropped 3; count of bases not matched to a gene: 6. Assay used: immunoSEQ multiplex PCR; TCRdb lists only in-frame clones, some missing. The sample lists about 91,000 clones, about 88% occurring once. V is TRBV28 and J is TRBJ2-7; 9 nucleotides align to TRBD2. The receptor was derived from a woman of 80 years or more with active COVID-19. The sample consisted of peripheral blood. In nucleotides, the CDR3 is TGTGCCAGCAGGTCGGCTAGCGGGATCTACGAGCAGTACTTC. Amino acids: CASRSASGIYEQYF.